What follows describes a single T cell receptor (beta chain). The antigen this receptor binds is unknown. The input lacks base qualities; no much larger clone sits a single base away. There are 16 amino acids in the CDR3, from cysteine to phenylalanine inclusive. Only the CDR3 DNA is retained, 48 bases long and in frame from the first base. The V end gives up 5 bases and the J end 3 bases, leaving 10 bases in the junction not matched to a gene. Taken from the germline V gene, the CDR1 and CDR2 loops are SGHAT and FQNNGV. This entry belongs to a study of T cell repertoires in cytomegalovirus infection (dated 2019 in TCRdb). With regard to the full study: The peptide stimulations were aimed at well-studied HLA-B-restricted epitopes as well as recently identified HLA-C-restricted CMV epitopes, whose presentation resists viral immunomodulation. The HLA type of each donor mattered for the analysis, because public TCR beta signatures pointed to carriage of CMV infection along with the matching HLA type. Overall results and qualifications from the work: In both this cohort and an independent cohort of approximately 350 donors, the cumulative frequency of public TCR beta family members distinguished carriers of CMV infection plus the relevant HLA type. The ex vivo response was dominated by HLA-C-restricted CMV-specific TCR beta clonotypes, which also provided the single most frequent clonotype in two of eight donors.

Sequencing used an Illumina HiSeq 1500. The public reads were run again by TCRdb, first through fastp at Q25 and then through MiXCR, and only productive beta chains were kept. Under each unique CDR3 protein, matching rows form one entry showing the most common genes and DNA. The sample table contains 100,000 to 150,000 distinct CDR3 sequences; only one count was recorded for 32% of them. 45% to 65% of the sample belongs to the ten largest clones. The treatment or condition tag for this specimen amounts to: in vitro stimulation with specific CMV peptide epitopes to enrich CMV-specific T cells. The clonotype originates from a human donor in good health (CMV status not recorded). Some clones in this sample may be carry-over from other donors' samples. The sequencing here drew on CD8+ T cells from cultured PBMCs, taken from culture after CMV antigen stimulation. The chain links TRBV11-2 with TRBJ2-3, with 8 central nucleotides matching TRBD1. The CDR3 sequence is CASSPGQGDATDTQYF. The DNA sequence is given as TGTGCCAGCAGCCCAGGACAGGGAGACGCGACAGATACGCAGTATTTT.